The 15 T cell receptor beta chains below were found in one sample sequenced in a study of memory CD4+ T cells and cytomegalovirus serostatus. The sort gate was single viable CD3+CD4+CD8-CD45RO+ cells for memory CD4+ T cells. Method: immunoSEQ multiplex PCR; TCRdb's copy keeps in-frame clones and lacks some. Found here are some 73,000 clones, around 82% of them singletons; the top ten hold just over 2.5%. What was sequenced was memory CD4+ T cells from blood. These receptors all stem from an adult in good health and CMV-seropositive.

V gene TRBV5-6 combines with J gene TRBJ2-2, with unresolved D. Trimming shortened V by 7 bases and J by 2 bases, and 15 bases separated the two germline ends. The CDR3 totals 15 residues. In germline, CDR1 is SGHDT, CDR2 YYEEEE. The CDR3 region is CASSLRSSNTGELFF. The CDR3 nucleotides read TGTGCCAGCTCCCTCCGGAGCAGTAACACCGGGGAGCTGTTTTTT.

The rearrangement joins TRBV4-1 to TRBJ1-6, with D tentatively TRBD1 (5 bases). The CDR3 has 17 residues. Trimming stripped 0 bases from V and 5 bases from J, with 14 bases between. CDR1 and CDR2 (germline): MGHRA, YSYEKL. CDR3 nucleotides: TGCGCCAGCAGCCAAGAATTGGCAGGGTATGATAATTCACCCCTCCACTTT. It translates to CASSQELAGYDNSPLHF.

The chain uses TRBV20-1 and TRBJ1-1; 7 bases are shared with TRBD1. The V gene end was trimmed by 7 bases and the J gene end by 8 bases; junction bases not matched to a gene: 7. The germline gives CDR1 DFQATT, CDR2 SNEGSKA (reference sequence). The CDR3 covers 11 residues. The CDR3 spells CSEARDREAFF. The CDR3 nucleotides read TGCAGTGAGGCGAGGGACAGAGAAGCTTTCTTT.

The sample holds a few counts of this clone. V usage is TRBV2 and J usage is TRBJ1-1; no reliable D call. There are 13 residues in the CDR3. With 2 bases removed from V and 5 bases from J, the gap between germline ends came to 9 bases. Per germline, CDR1 SNHLY and CDR2 FYNNEI. The CDR3 sequence is CASSEWSGTEAFF. The CDR3, as DNA: TGTGCCAGCAGTGAATGGTCCGGGACTGAAGCTTTCTTT. The complete variable domain, with remaining parts taken from reference TRBV2 and TRBJ1-1, reads EPEVTQTPSHQVTQMGQEVILRCVPISNHLYFYWYRQILGQKVEFLVSFYNNEISEKSEIFDDQFSVERPDGSNFTLKIRSTKLEDSAMYFCASSEWSGTEAFFGQGTRLTVV.

The J gene is TRBJ2-5, the V gene TRBV7-2; 13 bases fit TRBD2. V trimming: 5 bases; J trimming: 4 bases; junction bases outside the gene matches: 7. Germline CDR1 and CDR2: SGHTA and FQGNSA. There are 16 residues in the CDR3. The CDR3 sequence is CASSLGTSGIGETQYF. The CDR3 DNA reads as TGTGCCAGCAGCCTAGGGACTAGCGGGATAGGAGAGACCCAGTACTTC.

The genes are TRBV30 and TRBJ1-5; D is uncertain. Germline lookup yields CDR1 GTSNPN and CDR2 SVGIG (reference sequence). This CDR3 has 14 residues. V lost 1 base and J lost 7, with 14 bases in between. CDR3 residues: CAWSGSAREQPQHF. CDR3 in DNA: TGTGCCTGGAGTGGCAGCGCGAGGGAGCAGCCCCAGCATTTT.

This clone was counted a single time. CDR3 in DNA: TGTGCCAGCAGCTTAGACAGGTCGTCCGGAAACATTCAGTACTTC. This gives the protein CASSLDRSSGNIQYF. V and J are TRBV11-2 and TRBJ2-4; D not resolved. V was cut by 0 bases and J by 6 bases, with 12 bases left in between. The length of the CDR3 is 15 residues. Looked up from germline, CDR1 is SGHAT and CDR2 is FQNNGV.

The V call is TRBV11-3, the J call TRBJ2-5; D is perhaps TRBD2 (5 bases). Trimming cost V 1 base and J 1 base, with 13 bases left between them. Germline V lookup: CDR1 SGHNT, CDR2 YENEEA. This CDR3 is 16 amino acids long. CDR3 DNA sequence: TGTGCCAGCAGCTTAGGGCTCGCGGGTCCCCAAGAGACCCAGTACTTC. Its translation: CASSLGLAGPQETQYF.

The chain uses TRBV5-1 and TRBJ2-5, with D uncertain. Trimming took 1 base from V and 5 from J, leaving 12 bases between them. The CDR3 has 14 residues. The germline CDR1 and CDR2 sequences are SGHRS and YFSETQ. CDR3 in amino acids: CASSLSSRWETQYF. Written as DNA, the CDR3 is TGCGCCAGCAGCTTGTCCAGCCGGTGGGAGACCCAGTACTTC.

The CDR3 loop reads CASIQSYEQYF. DNA for the CDR3: TGTGCCAGCATACAATCCTACGAGCAGTACTTC. This chain links TRBV2 with TRBJ2-7; D not certain. Trimming removed 7 bases from V and 1 base from J, with 5 bases in between. Per the germline V gene, CDR1 is SNHLY and CDR2 is FYNNEI. The CDR3 runs to 11 residues.

This clone has just a few counts. The chain has TRBV6-1 and TRBJ1-2; possible D gene TRBD1, 5 bases. The germline gives CDR1 MNHNS, CDR2 SASEGT. V shed 7 bases and J shed 2 bases, with 11 bases lying between them. CDR3 length equals 13 residues. The DNA for the CDR3 is TGTGCCAGCAATTTCAGGGCAAACTATGGCTACACCTTC. Encoded protein: CASNFRANYGYTF.

The rearrangement uses TRBV11-2 and TRBJ2-3; TRBD1 might be the D (6 bases). Germline values: CDR1 SGHAT, CDR2 FQNNGV. V shed 3 bases and J shed 1 base, with 11 bases lying between them. This CDR3 contains 15 residues. The DNA of the CDR3 is TGTGCCAGCAGCTTCAGGGGAATGGGCACAGATACGCAGTATTTT. Its protein product is CASSFRGMGTDTQYF.

The chain recombines TRBV6-5 with TRBJ1-3, with D possibly being TRBD1 (6 bases). V gave up 4 bases and J gave up 4 bases, with 14 bases separating them. The CDR3 extends over 15 amino acids. The germline V gene has CDR1 MNHEY and CDR2 SVGAGI. CDR3 region: CASSSRGLGGNTIYF. The CDR3 coding sequence is TGTGCCAGCAGTTCCAGGGGCTTAGGGGGAAACACCATATATTTT.

This clone was observed a handful of times. The rearrangement uses TRBV18 and TRBJ1-1; TRBD1 agrees at 7 bases. The germline CDR1 and CDR2 sequences are KGHSH and LQKENI. V trimming: 4 bases; J trimming: 0 bases; junction bases outside the gene matches: 2. The CDR3 consists of 14 residues. In nucleotides, the CDR3 is TGTGCCAGCTCACTGGGACAGCTGAACACTGAAGCTTTCTTT. It specifies CASSLGQLNTEAFF. Full variable domain (missing parts from reference TRBV18 and TRBJ1-1): NAGVMQNPRHLVRRRGQEARLRCSPMKGHSHVYWYRQLPEEGLKFMVYLQKENIIDESGMPKERFSAEFPKEGPSILRIQQVVRGDSAAYFCASSLGQLNTEAFFGQGTRLTVV.

V usage is TRBV6-1 and J usage is TRBJ2-3, with D maybe TRBD1 (6 bases). V lost 7 bases and J lost 3, with 14 bases in between. CDR3 length equals 14 residues. The germline V gene encodes CDR1 MNHNS and CDR2 SASEGT. The CDR3 loop reads CASTRGMVTDTQYF. The CDR3 nucleotides read TGTGCCAGCACGAGGGGGATGGTGACAGATACGCAGTATTTT.